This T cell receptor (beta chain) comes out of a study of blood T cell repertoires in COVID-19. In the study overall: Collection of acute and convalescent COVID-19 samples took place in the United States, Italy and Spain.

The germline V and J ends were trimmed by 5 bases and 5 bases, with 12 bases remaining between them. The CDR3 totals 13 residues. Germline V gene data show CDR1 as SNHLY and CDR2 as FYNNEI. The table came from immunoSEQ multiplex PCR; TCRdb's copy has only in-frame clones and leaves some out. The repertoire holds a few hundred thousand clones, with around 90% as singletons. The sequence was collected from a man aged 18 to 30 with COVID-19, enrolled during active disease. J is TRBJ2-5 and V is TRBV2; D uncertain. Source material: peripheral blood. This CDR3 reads CASSLHAGETQYF. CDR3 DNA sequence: TGTGCCAGCAGTCTGCACGCCGGGGAGACCCAGTACTTC.